Sequencing of this T cell receptor (beta chain) was carried out in a study of regulatory T cells in long-lasting Graves disease. Time point in this sample: newly diagnosed GD, antithyroid drugs for less than 3 months. PBMC-extracted RNA yielded the TCR library. For TCR beta, libraries came from iRepertoire HTBI primers and Arm-PCR of CDR3 regions. TCRdb fed the multiplex PCR reads into MiXCR, producing one record per CDR3 protein. The data hold over 300,000 distinct CDR3 sequences, with 15% to 18% observed a single time. The CDR3 has 17 amino acids. Germline loops: CDR1 SGHAT, CDR2 FQNNGV. Losses at the gene ends were 6 bases for V and 6 bases for J; bases not matched to a gene: 19. This clonotype was recorded many times.

The sample here was peripheral blood mononuclear cells (PBMCs), taken at new diagnosis, from a patient treated with antithyroid drugs. The source is a female donor with Graves disease. J is TRBJ2-7 and V is TRBV11-2, with 8 bases that match TRBD2. The CDR3 reads CASSHQRVGGVVFEQYF. CDR3 DNA sequence: TGTGCCAGCAGTCACCAGCGGGTCGGGGGGGTTGTCTTCGAGCAGTACTTC.